The 22 T cell receptor beta chains given below trace back to one sample, sequenced in a study of cytomegalovirus exposure and HLA in healthy donors. It was with 60 Vbeta and 13 Jbeta primers that the PCR ran. Assay used: immunoSEQ multiplex PCR; TCRdb lists only in-frame clones, some missing. The sample contains about 220,000 clones, around 80% of which appear only once. Sequencing used PBMCs. The source is a man aged 18 to 30 in good health and CMV-seronegative.

This clone was found a few times. The rearrangement links TRBV5-6 to TRBJ2-1, with TRBD2 identical over 11 bases. The CDR3 is 16 residues long. V shed 4 bases and J 13 bases; nucleotides not matched to a gene: 16. CDR1 is SGHDT and CDR2 is YYEEEE in the germline V gene. The DNA for the CDR3 is TGTGCCAGCAGCCCCGAGATAGCGGGAGGGTCGAGGGGCCAGTTCTTC. Encoded protein: CASSPEIAGGSRGQFF.

This chain links TRBV2 with TRBJ2-3, with 9 bases aligning to TRBD1. V lost 6 bases, J lost 6 bases, and 10 bases stayed unmatched. CDR1 and CDR2 from the germline V gene are SNHLY and FYNNEI. The CDR3 sequence is 15 residues long. CDR3 residues: CASRTGGIHRDTQYF. The CDR3, as DNA: TGTGCCAGCAGGACAGGGGGTATCCACAGGGATACGCAGTATTTT.

This clone has only a few counts. The chain recombines TRBV19 with TRBJ2-1; D gene unclear. CDR3 length: 13 residues. Germline values: CDR1 LNHDA, CDR2 SQIVND (reference sequence). The germline V and J ends were trimmed by 5 bases and 6 bases, with 11 bases remaining between them. CDR3 sequence reads: CASSPTRTNEQFF. CDR3 bases: TGTGCCAGTAGTCCGACACGAACCAATGAGCAGTTCTTC.

The chain links TRBV18 to TRBJ1-1, with D possibly TRBD1 on 6 matching bases. This CDR3 contains 14 residues. Trimming removed 1 base at V and 1 base at J, with 7 bases between. CDR1 is KGHSH, CDR2 LQKENI, per germline. CDR3 protein: CASSPRTENTEAFF. In nucleotides, the CDR3 is TGTGCCAGCTCACCACGGACAGAGAACACTGAAGCTTTCTTT.

This clone was recorded once. The chain has TRBV27 and TRBJ2-7, with D perhaps TRBD2 (5 bases). Trimming removed 7 bases at V and 7 bases at J, with 17 bases between. The CDR3 totals 13 residues. Germline V lookup: CDR1 MNHEY, CDR2 SMNVEV (reference sequence). As DNA, the CDR3 is TGTGCCAGCAAAAAAAGTGGTACGGGGGAGCAGTACTTC. Translated: CASKKSGTGEQYF.

This chain connects TRBV18 to TRBJ2-7, with no clear D. The germline V and J ends were trimmed by 4 bases and 3 bases, with 4 bases remaining between them. The CDR3 spans 11 residues. Germline CDR1 reads KGHSH; CDR2 reads LQKENI. This CDR3 reads CASSLRYEQYF. CDR3 DNA: TGTGCCAGCTCACTCCGCTACGAGCAGTACTTC.

V gene TRBV4-1 combines with J gene TRBJ2-1, with D tentatively TRBD2 (6 bases). Germline V CDR1 and CDR2: MGHRA, YSYEKL. With 6 bases removed from V and 8 bases from J, the gap between germline ends came to 23 bases. CDR3 size: 16 residues. For the CDR3, the DNA is TGCGCCAGCAGAATACGACTAGTTAGTGATAGCGATGAGCAGTTCTTC. This translates into CASRIRLVSDSDEQFF.

The CDR3 loop is CAIRPPADSGNTIYF. CDR3 sequence (DNA): TGTGCCATCAGACCCCCCGCGGACTCTGGAAACACCATATATTTT. This rearrangement joins TRBV10-3 to TRBJ1-3; no clear D. Deletions cut 6 bases from V and 0 bases from J, with 12 bases between. CDR3 length: 15 residues. Per germline, CDR1 ENHRY and CDR2 SYGVKD.

This clone was observed a handful of times. The chain employs TRBV7-9 and TRBJ2-2; D not resolved. The CDR3 consists of 15 residues. With 5 bases removed from V and 0 bases from J, the gap between germline ends came to 10 bases. Per germline, CDR1 SEHNR and CDR2 FQNEAQ (reference sequence). The CDR3 DNA reads TGTGCCAGCAGCACCCGAGAAGCGAACACCGGGGAGCTGTTTTTT. Protein product: CASSTREANTGELFF.

V gene TRBV9 combines with J gene TRBJ2-7, with 7 bases lining up with TRBD2. Germline trimming cut 0 bases from V and 6 bases from J; bases unmatched to any gene: 3. This CDR3 is 13 amino acids long. Germline CDR1 reads SGDLS; CDR2 reads YYNGEE. The CDR3 reads CASSVGLAGEQYF. The DNA of the CDR3 is TGTGCCAGCAGCGTAGGACTAGCTGGCGAGCAGTACTTC.

This chain links TRBV6-1 with TRBJ1-1, with 9 bases identical to TRBD1. V shed 6 bases and J 5 bases; nucleotides not matched to a gene: 10. CDR1 and CDR2 (germline): MNHNS, SASEGT. This CDR3 comprises 15 residues. Here the CDR3 reads CASSVQGAQMTEAFF. CDR3 bases: TGTGCCAGCAGCGTACAGGGGGCGCAGATGACTGAAGCTTTCTTT.

The chain employs TRBV14 and TRBJ2-1; 7 nucleotides align to TRBD2. The CDR3 runs 19 residues. Losses at the gene ends were 0 bases for V and 3 bases for J; bases not matched to a gene: 14. The germline CDR1 and CDR2 sequences are SGHDN and FVKESK. This chain's CDR3 is CASSQDLVLGLTNYNEQFF. CDR3 DNA: TGTGCCAGCAGCCAAGACCTGGTATTGGGACTAACCAACTACAATGAGCAGTTCTTC.

This chain links TRBV6-1 with TRBJ2-7, with 7 bases aligning to TRBD1. CDR3 size: 15 residues. CDR1 is MNHNS, CDR2 SASEGT, per germline. V trimming: 0 bases; J trimming: 4 bases; junction bases outside the gene matches: 6. DNA for the CDR3: TGTGCCAGCAGTGAAGCTCAGGGGGTACAATACGAGCAGTACTTC. Its translation is CASSEAQGVQYEQYF.

This clone was found once. The chain carries TRBV19 and TRBJ1-1; D is ambiguous. V lost 5 bases and J 0 bases, leaving 7 bases between the germline ends. The length of the CDR3 is 13 residues. CDR1 and CDR2 from the germline V gene are LNHDA and SQIVND (reference sequence). The CDR3 is CASSQTVNTEAFF. CDR3 sequence (DNA): TGTGCCAGTAGTCAAACAGTGAACACTGAAGCTTTCTTT. Using reference TRBV19 and TRBJ1-1 for the parts outside the CDR3, the full variable domain is DGGITQSPKYLFRKEGQNVTLSCEQNLNHDAMYWYRQDPGQGLRLIYYSQIVNDFQKGDIAEGYSVSREKKESFPLTVTSAQKNPTAFYLCASSQTVNTEAFFGQGTRLTVV.

The V and J genes are TRBV28 and TRBJ2-2; 7 bases fit TRBD1. Germline V gene sequence: CDR1 MDHEN, CDR2 SYDVKM. The CDR3 is made up of 15 amino acids. V shed 6 bases and J 4 bases; nucleotides not matched to a gene: 8. Here the CDR3 DNA reads TGTGCCAGCAGCCGACAGGGTCGCGGCACCGGGGAGCTGTTTTTT. Its translation: CASSRQGRGTGELFF.

V and J are TRBV4-1 and TRBJ1-5; D is unclear. CDR1 is MGHRA, CDR2 YSYEKL, per germline. The CDR3 consists of 15 residues. V shed 1 base and J shed 5 bases, with 12 bases lying between them. The CDR3 sequence is CASSQGKTRDQPQHF. As DNA, the CDR3 is TGCGCCAGCAGCCAAGGCAAGACTCGGGATCAGCCCCAGCATTTT.

The rearrangement uses TRBV11-3 and TRBJ2-2, with D unclear. The CDR3 sequence is 13 residues long. The V gene's germline CDR1 is SGHNT and CDR2 YENEEA. V lost 5 bases to trimming and J lost 2 bases, with 6 bases between them. CDR3 in DNA: TGTGCCAGCAGCCCGACTAACACCGGGGAGCTGTTTTTT. Its protein product is CASSPTNTGELFF.

The chain is built from TRBV20-1 and TRBJ1-2; D call uncertain. The CDR3 sequence is 10 residues long. CDR1 and CDR2 from the germline V gene are DFQATT and SNEGSKA (reference sequence). Trimming shortened V by 3 bases and J by 6 bases, and 5 bases separated the two germline ends. The CDR3 coding sequence is TGCAGTGCTAGGAGGGATGGCTACACCTTC. Amino acids: CSARRDGYTF.

The chain carries TRBV11-3 and TRBJ2-7, with 7 nucleotides matching TRBD1. CDR1 is SGHNT and CDR2 is YENEEA in the germline V gene. The CDR3 loop spans 16 amino acids. V gave up 5 bases and J gave up 3 bases; unmatched junction bases: 13. The CDR3 here is CASSISQRTGYYEQYF. Written as DNA, the CDR3 is TGTGCCAGCAGCATATCGCAGCGGACAGGCTACTACGAGCAGTACTTC.

The chain is built from TRBV11-2 and TRBJ2-2; 10 positions match TRBD1. Germline CDR1 SGHAT, CDR2 FQNNGV. This CDR3 contains 15 residues. J lost 3 bases, V lost 5 bases, and 3 bases had no gene match. CDR3 in amino acids: CASSVDRGHTGELFF. DNA of the CDR3: TGTGCCAGCAGCGTCGACAGGGGGCACACCGGGGAGCTGTTTTTT.

The chain carries TRBV5-4 and TRBJ2-5; 11 bases agree with TRBD2. The J call may be faulty, since TRBJ2-7 better matches the DNA end. CDR1 is SGHNT and CDR2 is YYREEE in the germline V gene (reference sequence). The CDR3 contains 14 residues. The CDR3 reads CASSSSGRKDEQYF. CDR3 coding DNA: TGTGCCAGCAGCTCTAGCGGGAGGAAGGACGAGCAGTACTTC.

The V and J genes are TRBV4-1 and TRBJ2-4; the D gene is possibly TRBD1 (6 bases). Germline assignment: CDR1 MGHRA and CDR2 YSYEKL. The CDR3 has 14 residues. Trimming took off 7 bases at V and 3 bases at J, with 13 bases between the two ends. CDR3 DNA: TGCGCCAGCAACGATAGGACAGACAAAAACATTCAGTACTTC. This codes for CASNDRTDKNIQYF.